One T cell receptor (beta chain) is described in this entry. MiXCR, applied by TCRdb to the RT-PCR reads, yields one record per CDR3 protein. Of hundreds of thousands of distinct CDR3 sequences listed, approximately 15% are singletons. From germline, CDR1 is DFQATT and CDR2 SNEGSKA (reference sequence). V lost 6 bases to trimming and J lost 6 bases; unmatched junction nucleotides: 10. The CDR3 covers 16 residues. This receptor was taken from a female donor in good health, serving as a healthy control. The V and J genes are TRBV20-1 and TRBJ2-2; 13 nucleotides line up with TRBD2. Sample: memory CD4+ T cells from blood. In DNA, the CDR3 is TGCAGTGCCGACCCGGGGACTAGCGGGATGCCCGGGGAGCTGTTTTTT. Translating it yields CSADPGTSGMPGELFF.